This T cell receptor beta chain stems from a study of blood T cell repertoires in COVID-19. About the study: Collection of acute and convalescent COVID-19 samples took place in the United States, Italy and Spain. PBMCs, B-cell-depleted T cells, or T cells provided the cDNA or gDNA that made up the material.

Original analysis: Counts of nucleated cells, estimated from reference gene primer amplification, were obtained. Clones were sequenced by immunoSEQ multiplex PCR, and TCRdb holds only the in-frame ones, with some missing. V, J and clone size derive from that table, while D and trimming were established from the DNA sequence. The repertoire holds about 76,000 clones, with 86% as singletons. There are 13 residues in the CDR3. Trimming shortened V by 0 bases and J by 14 bases, and 15 bases separated the two germline ends. From germline, CDR1 is MNHEY and CDR2 SVGEGT. The sample consisted of peripheral blood. The chain has TRBV6-2 or TRBV6-3 and TRBJ2-3; D is perhaps TRBD1 (6 bases). This sequence was found in a human donor in a cohort sampled during active COVID-19. CDR3 DNA: TGTGCCAGCAGTTACTCTGGGACAAAGTTCGGGTATTTT. It translates to CASSYSGTKFGYF.